This TCR beta chain comes out of a study of cytomegalovirus exposure and HLA in healthy donors. About this clone: Its antigen remains unidentified.

PCR was performed using 60 Vbeta and 13 Jbeta primers. As handled by the study authors: Later, tens of millions of unique TCR beta chains were counted in an analysis, and some 9.9 million of them were shared. Assay: immunoSEQ multiplex PCR; the TCRdb copy retains only in-frame clones and omits some. The DNA gave D and trimming, while V, J and clone size come from that table. This repertoire shows 200,000 to 250,000 clones, about 78% found once; its top ten account for less than 4.5%. The study's findings and limits: Analyses of presence and absence presupposed an approximately uniform sequencing depth across donors. A later look showed TCR association rates differing by HLA locus, highest for DRB1 and lowest for HLA-C.

Germline values: CDR1 MNHEY, CDR2 SMNVEV (reference sequence). V gave up 5 bases and J gave up 0 bases; unmatched junction bases: 6. This CDR3 has 16 residues. Sequencing used PBMCs. The sequence derives from a male donor in good health and CMV-seronegative. This rearrangement joins TRBV27 to TRBJ2-7; 11 bases match TRBD2. The CDR3 DNA is TGTGCCAGCAGTCTCACTAGCGGGGGTAGCTCCTACGAGCAGTACTTC. This translates into CASSLTSGGSSYEQYF.